This T cell receptor (beta chain) was recorded in a study of cytomegalovirus exposure and HLA in healthy donors. About the research overall: Unique TCRs from HLA-typed donors, 65 million to 85 million of them, were held in an early data release.

Germline-derived CDR1 and CDR2 are SGHTA and FQGNSA. Trimming cost V 5 bases and J 4 bases; bases outside gene matches: 4. This CDR3 region has 13 residues. All the people who gave samples were healthy bone marrow donors. PCR amplification relied on 60 Vbeta primers (plus 13 Jbeta primers). The assay was immunoSEQ multiplex PCR, and TCRdb's table has in-frame clones only and misses some. The sample lists roughly 130,000 clones, 84% occurring once. The clonotype comes from a man aged 45 to 65 in good health and CMV-seronegative. Sequencing used PBMCs. The chain couples TRBV7-2 to TRBJ1-2; TRBD1 matches at 7 bases. DNA for the CDR3: TGTGCCAGCAGCCAGCGACAGGGCTATGGCTACACCTTC. It encodes CASSQRQGYGYTF.